This entry lists 17 T cell receptor beta chains sequenced from one sample in a study of cytomegalovirus exposure and HLA in healthy donors. PCR amplification relied on 60 Vbeta primers (plus 13 Jbeta primers). Using immunoSEQ multiplex PCR, the repertoire was profiled, and TCRdb retains in-frame clones only, with some absent. This table holds approximately 150,000 clones, approximately 9% found once. The sample consisted of PBMCs. The receptors derive from a male donor in good health and CMV-seronegative.

The CDR3 bases are TGTGCCAGCAGTTTAACGAGGTCAGCCGTCTACGAGCAGTACTTC. Protein product: CASSLTRSAVYEQYF. The chain recombines TRBV27 with TRBJ2-7; no clear D gene. Trimming shortened V by 2 bases and J by 3 bases, and 14 bases separated the two germline ends. This CDR3 is 15 amino acids long. From germline, CDR1 is MNHEY and CDR2 SMNVEV (reference sequence).

J is TRBJ2-3 and V is TRBV7-3; D may be TRBD2 (6 bases). The V and J ends lost 4 bases and 7 bases respectively, with 12 bases between them. The CDR3 covers 13 residues. Germline V gene data show CDR1 as SGHTA and CDR2 as FQGTGA. Written as DNA, the CDR3 is TGTGCCAGCAGCTACTTGAGGACTAATACGCAGTATTTT. Protein sequence: CASSYLRTNTQYF.

This clone showed up just a few times. Other nucleotide sequences from this sample produce the same CDR3. This chain uses TRBV5-4 with TRBJ2-7; TRBD1 matches at 8 bases. The CDR3 length is 14 residues. Losses at the gene ends were 4 bases for V and 1 base for J; bases not matched to a gene: 4. Germline V gene data show CDR1 as SGHNT and CDR2 as YYREEE (reference sequence). The CDR3 is CASSRQGSSYEQYF. For the CDR3, the DNA is TGTGCCAGCAGCCGACAGGGGTCGTCCTACGAGCAGTACTTC.

This clone was seen more than once but under ten times. V is TRBV7-2 and J is TRBJ1-1; TRBD1 agrees at 8 bases. V was clipped by 1 base and J by 10 bases; unmatched bases: 5. The CDR3 contains 13 residues. In germline, CDR1 is SGHTA, CDR2 FQGNSA. CDR3 sequence reads: CASSLVLDRGAFF. Here the CDR3 DNA reads TGTGCCAGCAGCTTAGTACTCGACAGGGGAGCTTTCTTT.

V is TRBV19 and J is TRBJ2-4; 7 bases fit TRBD2. Trimming took 5 bases from V and 8 from J; bases not matched to a gene: 9. The CDR3 is 14 amino acids. Germline V gene lookup returns CDR1 LNHDA and CDR2 SQIVND (reference sequence). CDR3 sequence (DNA): TGTGCCAGTAGTGGGAGGGGCTCCAGAGACATTCAGTACTTC. Its protein product is CASSGRGSRDIQYF. The full variable domain, its missing parts supplied by reference TRBV19 and TRBJ2-4, is DGGITQSPKYLFRKEGQNVTLSCEQNLNHDAMYWYRQDPGQGLRLIYYSQIVNDFQKGDIAEGYSVSREKKESFPLTVTSAQKNPTAFYLCASSGRGSRDIQYFGAGTRLSVL.

This clone was found a few times. The rearrangement links TRBV28 to TRBJ1-1; D gene uncertain. This CDR3 is 14 amino acids long. Trimming removed 8 bases at V and 10 bases at J, with 23 bases between. Germline values: CDR1 MDHEN, CDR2 SYDVKM. The CDR3 nucleotides are TGTGCCAGCTATTCGGCGGGATTGGGTCGTGGAGCTTTCTTT. Translating gives CASYSAGLGRGAFF.

This clone was recorded a few times. The genes are TRBV27 and TRBJ2-2; D is unclear. Per germline, CDR1 MNHEY and CDR2 SMNVEV (reference sequence). The CDR3 is 15 amino acids. V gave up 1 base and J gave up 1 base, with 7 bases separating them. The CDR3 loop is CASSLFALNTGELFF. The CDR3 nucleotides read TGTGCCAGCAGTTTATTTGCACTGAACACCGGGGAGCTGTTTTTT.

The chain has TRBV6-1 and TRBJ1-2; the D gene is possibly TRBD1 (6 bases). Per the germline V gene, CDR1 is MNHNS and CDR2 is SASEGT. With 6 bases removed from V and 2 bases from J, the gap between germline ends came to 16 bases. This CDR3 contains 15 residues. The DNA for the CDR3 is TGTGCCAGCAGGGCCAAGGCAGGGGAAAACTATGGCTACACCTTC. It specifies CASRAKAGENYGYTF.

This chain uses TRBV13 with TRBJ2-7, with 12 nucleotides matching TRBD2. Germline trimming cut 5 bases from V and 6 bases from J; bases unmatched to any gene: 8. The germline CDR1 and CDR2 sequences are PRHDT and FYEKMQ (reference sequence). This CDR3 is 15 amino acids long. The DNA for the CDR3 is TGTGCCAGCAGCAACCCGGCTAGCGGGAGGGCCGAGCAGTACTTC. Amino acids: CASSNPASGRAEQYF.

The chain has TRBV2 and TRBJ1-5; possible D gene TRBD1, 6 bases. This CDR3 contains 15 residues. Trimming left V 8 bases short and J 4 bases short, with 18 bases between. CDR1 is SNHLY and CDR2 is FYNNEI in the germline V gene. The CDR3 DNA sequence: TGTGCCAGCGCCACCGACATGGGGGCTAATCAGCCCCAGCATTTT. Its translation: CASATDMGANQPQHF. Full variable domain (outside the CDR3, taken from reference TRBV2 and TRBJ1-5): EPEVTQTPSHQVTQMGQEVILRCVPISNHLYFYWYRQILGQKVEFLVSFYNNEISEKSEIFDDQFSVERPDGSNFTLKIRSTKLEDSAMYFCASATDMGANQPQHFGDGTRLSIL.

V and J are TRBV4-2 and TRBJ1-2; 7 bases are a match to TRBD1. The CDR3 sequence is 16 residues long. Germline lookup yields CDR1 LGHNA and CDR2 YNFKEQ. J was trimmed by 0 bases and V by 3 bases; bases with no gene match: 7. CDR3 DNA sequence: TGTGCCAGCAGCCACGTTGGGACAGAATCTAACTATGGCTACACCTTC. Translation gives CASSHVGTESNYGYTF.

This clone was detected only a few times. The rearrangement uses TRBV6-5 and TRBJ1-3; no clear D. The CDR3 contains 15 residues. Deletions cut 5 bases from V and 2 bases from J, with 13 bases between. CDR1 and CDR2 from the germline V gene are MNHEY and SVGAGI. CDR3 amino acids: CASSSSGGPGNTIYF. Here the CDR3 DNA reads TGTGCCAGCAGTAGCTCAGGTGGGCCTGGAAACACCATATATTTT.

Only a few counts were recorded for this clone. The chain is built from TRBV10-3 and TRBJ1-3, with 10 nucleotides matching TRBD1. V dropped 11 bases and J dropped 4; count of bases not matched to a gene: 2. Germline CDR1 reads ENHRY; CDR2 reads SYGVKD. This CDR3 region has 12 residues. The CDR3 nucleotides read TGTGCCTCGACAGGGGGCGGAAACACCATATATTTT. This encodes CASTGGGNTIYF.

This chain links TRBV4-3 with TRBJ1-2, with 7 nucleotides matching TRBD1. The germline gives CDR1 LGHNA, CDR2 YSLEER. This CDR3 contains 17 residues. V lost 7 bases, J lost 8 bases, and 22 bases stayed unmatched. The CDR3, as DNA: TGCGCCAGCACCGGGGATCTCACCTCAGGGGGTATCAGAGGCTACACCTTC. Encoded protein: CASTGDLTSGGIRGYTF.

CDR3 residues: CASSLVNRANTEAFF. The CDR3 DNA follows: TGCGCCAGCAGCTTGGTTAACAGGGCTAACACTGAAGCTTTCTTT. The chain uses TRBV5-1 and TRBJ1-1; possibly TRBD1 for D (6 bases). The CDR3 loop spans 15 amino acids. The V end was cut by 0 bases, the J end by 2 bases, with 11 bases between. Germline-derived CDR1 and CDR2 are SGHRS and YFSETQ.

This clone was seen a few times. J is TRBJ2-5 and V is TRBV7-9; TRBD2 matches at 14 bases. The germline gives CDR1 SEHNR, CDR2 FQNEAQ (reference sequence). This CDR3 region has 16 residues. V lost 4 bases to trimming and J lost 5 bases; unmatched junction nucleotides: 6. This CDR3 reads CASSSGTSGRLETQYF. CDR3 nucleotide sequence: TGTGCCAGCAGCTCCGGGACTAGCGGGAGATTGGAGACCCAGTACTTC.

The chain couples TRBV27 to TRBJ1-1, with 8 bases identical to TRBD1. The CDR3 has 13 residues. Looked up from germline, CDR1 is MNHEY and CDR2 is SMNVEV (reference sequence). V was clipped by 6 bases and J by 4 bases; unmatched bases: 4. The CDR3 sequence is CASRLQGVTEAFF. The CDR3 DNA sequence: TGTGCCAGCAGATTACAGGGGGTCACTGAAGCTTTCTTT.